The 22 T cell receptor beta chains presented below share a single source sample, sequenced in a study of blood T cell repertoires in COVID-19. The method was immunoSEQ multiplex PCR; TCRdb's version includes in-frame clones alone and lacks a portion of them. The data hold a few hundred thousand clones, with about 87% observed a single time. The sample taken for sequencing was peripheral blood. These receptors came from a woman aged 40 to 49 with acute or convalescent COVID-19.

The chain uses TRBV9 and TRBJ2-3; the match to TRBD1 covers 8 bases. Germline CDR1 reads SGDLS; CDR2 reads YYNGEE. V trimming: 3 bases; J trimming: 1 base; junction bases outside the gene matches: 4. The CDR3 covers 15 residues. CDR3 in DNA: TGTGCCAGCAGCGGGGACAGGTCAGGCACAGATACGCAGTATTTT. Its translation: CASSGDRSGTDTQYF. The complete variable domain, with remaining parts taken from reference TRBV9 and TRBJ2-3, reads DSGVTQTPKHLITATGQRVTLRCSPRSGDLSVYWYQQSLDQGLQFLIQYYNGEERAKGNILERFSAQQFPDLHSELNLSSLELGDSALYFCASSGDRSGTDTQYFGPGTRLTVL.

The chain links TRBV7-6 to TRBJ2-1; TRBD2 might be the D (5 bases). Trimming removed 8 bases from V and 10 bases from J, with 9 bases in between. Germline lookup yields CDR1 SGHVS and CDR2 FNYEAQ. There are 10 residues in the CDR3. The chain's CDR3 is CASRGPEQFF. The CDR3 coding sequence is TGTGCCAGCCGAGGGCCGGAGCAGTTCTTC.

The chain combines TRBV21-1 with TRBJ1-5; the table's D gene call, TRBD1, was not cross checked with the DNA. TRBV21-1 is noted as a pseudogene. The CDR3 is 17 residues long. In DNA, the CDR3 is TGTGCCAGGATCAGATGCTTAACCCCTTGGTGCAATCAGCCCCAGCATTTT. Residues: CARIRCLTPWCNQPQHF.

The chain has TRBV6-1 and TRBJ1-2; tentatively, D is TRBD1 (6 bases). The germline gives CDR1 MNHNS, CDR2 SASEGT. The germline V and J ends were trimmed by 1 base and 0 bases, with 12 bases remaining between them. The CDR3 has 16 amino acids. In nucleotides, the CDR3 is TGTGCCAGCAGTGAAGTGGGACAACTAGCTAACTATGGCTACACCTTC. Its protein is CASSEVGQLANYGYTF.

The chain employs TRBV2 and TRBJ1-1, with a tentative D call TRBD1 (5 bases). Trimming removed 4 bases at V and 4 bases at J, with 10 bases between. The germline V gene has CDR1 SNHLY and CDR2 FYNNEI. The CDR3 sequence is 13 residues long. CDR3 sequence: CASSAGQGTEAFF. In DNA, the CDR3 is TGTGCCAGCAGTGCGGGTCAGGGCACTGAAGCTTTCTTT.

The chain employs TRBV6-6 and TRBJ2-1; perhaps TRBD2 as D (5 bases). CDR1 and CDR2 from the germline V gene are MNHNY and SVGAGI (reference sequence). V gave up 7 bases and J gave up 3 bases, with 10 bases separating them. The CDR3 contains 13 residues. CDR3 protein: CASTAEFYNEQFF. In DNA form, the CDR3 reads TGTGCCAGCACAGCGGAGTTCTACAATGAGCAGTTCTTC.

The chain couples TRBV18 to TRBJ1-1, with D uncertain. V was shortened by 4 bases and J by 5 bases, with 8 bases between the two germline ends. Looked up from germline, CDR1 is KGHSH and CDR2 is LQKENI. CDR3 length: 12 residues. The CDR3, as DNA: TGTGCCAGCTCACGAGGCGGGACTGAAGCTTTCTTT. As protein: CASSRGGTEAFF.

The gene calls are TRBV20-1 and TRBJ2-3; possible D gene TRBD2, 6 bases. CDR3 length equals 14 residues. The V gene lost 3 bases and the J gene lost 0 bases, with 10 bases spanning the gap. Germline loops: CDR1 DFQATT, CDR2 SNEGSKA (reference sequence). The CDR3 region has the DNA TGCAGTGCTAGTTCCCGGGGGAGCACAGATACGCAGTATTTT. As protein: CSASSRGSTDTQYF.

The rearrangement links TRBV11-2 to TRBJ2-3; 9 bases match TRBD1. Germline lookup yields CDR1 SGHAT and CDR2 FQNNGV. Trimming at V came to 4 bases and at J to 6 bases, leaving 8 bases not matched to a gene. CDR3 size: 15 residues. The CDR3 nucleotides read TGTGCCAGCAGCTCTGGTAGGACAGGGGCCGATACGCAGTATTTT. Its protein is CASSSGRTGADTQYF.

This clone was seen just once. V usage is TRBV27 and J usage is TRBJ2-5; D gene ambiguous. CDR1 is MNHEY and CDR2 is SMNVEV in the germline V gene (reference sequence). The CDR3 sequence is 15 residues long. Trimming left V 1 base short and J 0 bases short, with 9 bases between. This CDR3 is CASSLWAEHQETQYF. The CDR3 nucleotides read TGTGCCAGCAGTTTATGGGCAGAGCACCAAGAGACCCAGTACTTC.

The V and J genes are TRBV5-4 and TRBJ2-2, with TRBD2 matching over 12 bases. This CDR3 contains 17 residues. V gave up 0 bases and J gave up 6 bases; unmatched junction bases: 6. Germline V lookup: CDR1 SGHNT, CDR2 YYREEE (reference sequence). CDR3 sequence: CASSLASGGAAPGELFF. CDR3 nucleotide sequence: TGTGCCAGCAGCTTGGCTAGCGGGGGGGCTGCGCCCGGGGAGCTGTTTTTT. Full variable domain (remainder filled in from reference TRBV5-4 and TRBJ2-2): ETGVTQSPTHLIKTRGQQVTLRCSSQSGHNTVSWYQQALGQGPQFIFQYYREEENGRGNFPPRFSGLQFPNYSSELNVNALELDDSALYLCASSLASGGAAPGELFFGEGSRLTVL.

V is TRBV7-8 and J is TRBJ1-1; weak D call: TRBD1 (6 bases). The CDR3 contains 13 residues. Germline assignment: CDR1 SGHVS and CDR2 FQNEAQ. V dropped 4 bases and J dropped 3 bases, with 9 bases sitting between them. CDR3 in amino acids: CASSSEGDTEAFF. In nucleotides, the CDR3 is TGTGCCAGCAGCTCAGAGGGGGACACTGAAGCTTTCTTT.

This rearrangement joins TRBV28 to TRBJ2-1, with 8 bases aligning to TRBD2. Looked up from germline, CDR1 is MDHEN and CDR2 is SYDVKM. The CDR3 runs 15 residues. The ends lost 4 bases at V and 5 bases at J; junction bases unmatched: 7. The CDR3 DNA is TGTGCCAGCAGTTCCCTTGCGGGGGGCGACAATGAGCAGTTCTTC. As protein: CASSSLAGGDNEQFF.

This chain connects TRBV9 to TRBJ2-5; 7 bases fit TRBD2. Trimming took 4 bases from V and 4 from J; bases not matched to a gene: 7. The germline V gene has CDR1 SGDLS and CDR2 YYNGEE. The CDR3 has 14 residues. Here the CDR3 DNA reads TGTGCCAGCAGCCTGGGCCCGGGGGGAGAGACCCAGTACTTC. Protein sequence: CASSLGPGGETQYF.

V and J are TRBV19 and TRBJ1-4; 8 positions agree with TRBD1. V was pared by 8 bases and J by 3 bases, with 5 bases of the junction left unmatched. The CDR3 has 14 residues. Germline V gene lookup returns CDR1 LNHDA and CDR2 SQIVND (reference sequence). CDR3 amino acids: CASGWTGSNEKLFF. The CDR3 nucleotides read TGTGCCAGTGGATGGACAGGGTCTAATGAAAAACTGTTTTTT. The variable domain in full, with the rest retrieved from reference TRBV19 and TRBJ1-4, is DGGITQSPKYLFRKEGQNVTLSCEQNLNHDAMYWYRQDPGQGLRLIYYSQIVNDFQKGDIAEGYSVSREKKESFPLTVTSAQKNPTAFYLCASGWTGSNEKLFFGSGTQLSVL.

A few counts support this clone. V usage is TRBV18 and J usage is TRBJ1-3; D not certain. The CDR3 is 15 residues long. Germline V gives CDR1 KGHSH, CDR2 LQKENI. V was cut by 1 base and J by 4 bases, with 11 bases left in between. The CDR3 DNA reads TGTGCCAGCTCACCACGGGGAGCTGGAGGAAACACCATATATTTT. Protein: CASSPRGAGGNTIYF.

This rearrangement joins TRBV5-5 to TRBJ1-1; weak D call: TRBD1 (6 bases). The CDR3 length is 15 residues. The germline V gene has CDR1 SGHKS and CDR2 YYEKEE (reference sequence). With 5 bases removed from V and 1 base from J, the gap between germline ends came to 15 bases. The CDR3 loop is CASSVTGHPNTEAFF. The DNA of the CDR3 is TGTGCCAGCAGTGTTACGGGACACCCGAACACTGAAGCTTTCTTT. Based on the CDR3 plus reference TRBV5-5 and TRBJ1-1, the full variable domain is DAGVTQSPTHLIKTRGQQVTLRCSPISGHKSVSWYQQVLGQGPQFIFQYYEKEERGRGNFPDRFSARQFPNYSSELNVNALLLGDSALYLCASSVTGHPNTEAFFGQGTRLTVV.

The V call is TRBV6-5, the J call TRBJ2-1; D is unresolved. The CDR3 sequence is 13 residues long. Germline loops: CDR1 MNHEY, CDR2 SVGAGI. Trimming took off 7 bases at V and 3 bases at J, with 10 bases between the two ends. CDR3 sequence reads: CASKADFYNEQFF. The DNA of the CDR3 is TGTGCCAGCAAGGCGGATTTCTACAATGAGCAGTTCTTC.

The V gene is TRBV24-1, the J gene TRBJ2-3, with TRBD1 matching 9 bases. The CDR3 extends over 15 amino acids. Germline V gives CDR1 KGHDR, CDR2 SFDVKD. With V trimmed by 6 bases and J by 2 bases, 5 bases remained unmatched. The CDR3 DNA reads TGTGCCACCAGTCCGGGACAGGGACCCACAGATACGCAGTATTTT. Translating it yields CATSPGQGPTDTQYF.

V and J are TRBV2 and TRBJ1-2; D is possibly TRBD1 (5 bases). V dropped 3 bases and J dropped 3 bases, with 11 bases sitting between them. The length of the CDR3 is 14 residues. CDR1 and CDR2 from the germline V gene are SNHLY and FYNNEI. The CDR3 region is CASSDGRAYYGYTF. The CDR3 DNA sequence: TGTGCCAGCAGTGACGGCAGGGCGTACTATGGCTACACCTTC.

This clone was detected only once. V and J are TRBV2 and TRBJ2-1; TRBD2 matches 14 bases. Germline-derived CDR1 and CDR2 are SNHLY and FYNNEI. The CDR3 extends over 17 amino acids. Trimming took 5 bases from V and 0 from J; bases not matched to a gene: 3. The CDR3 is CASSPGLAGVSYNEQFF. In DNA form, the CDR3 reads TGTGCCAGCAGTCCGGGACTAGCGGGGGTCTCCTACAATGAGCAGTTCTTC.

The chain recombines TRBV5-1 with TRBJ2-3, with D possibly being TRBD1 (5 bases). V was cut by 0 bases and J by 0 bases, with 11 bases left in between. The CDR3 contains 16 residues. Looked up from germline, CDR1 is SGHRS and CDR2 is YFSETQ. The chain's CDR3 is CASSLGTGPSTDTQYF. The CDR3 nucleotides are TGCGCCAGCAGCTTGGGAACAGGTCCTAGCACAGATACGCAGTATTTT. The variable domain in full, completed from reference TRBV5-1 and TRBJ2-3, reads KAGVTQTPRYLIKTRGQQVTLSCSPISGHRSVSWYQQTPGQGLQFLFEYFSETQRNKGNFPGRFSGRQFSNSRSEMNVSTLELGDSALYLCASSLGTGPSTDTQYFGPGTRLTVL.